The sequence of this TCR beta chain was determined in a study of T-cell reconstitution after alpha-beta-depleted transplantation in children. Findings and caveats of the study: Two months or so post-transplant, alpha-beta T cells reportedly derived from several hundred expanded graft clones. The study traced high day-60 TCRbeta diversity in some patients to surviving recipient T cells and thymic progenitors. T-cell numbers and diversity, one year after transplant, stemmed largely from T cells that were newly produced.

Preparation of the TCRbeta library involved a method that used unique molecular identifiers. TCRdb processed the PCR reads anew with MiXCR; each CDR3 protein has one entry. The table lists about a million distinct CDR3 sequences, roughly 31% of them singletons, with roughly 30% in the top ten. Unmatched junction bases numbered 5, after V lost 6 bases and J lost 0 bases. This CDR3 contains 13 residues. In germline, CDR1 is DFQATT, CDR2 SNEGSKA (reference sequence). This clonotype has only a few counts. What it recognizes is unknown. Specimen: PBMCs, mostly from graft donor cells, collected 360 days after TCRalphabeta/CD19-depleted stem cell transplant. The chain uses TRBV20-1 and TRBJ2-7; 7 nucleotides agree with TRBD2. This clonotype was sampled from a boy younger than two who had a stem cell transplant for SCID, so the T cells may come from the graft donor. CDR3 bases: TGCAGTGCGAGGAGGGACTACTCCTACGAGCAGTACTTC. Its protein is CSARRDYSYEQYF.